This T cell receptor (beta chain) was obtained from a study of T cell responses to AZD1222 COVID-19 vaccine. Study outcomes and limitations: Every sample of the repertoires postdated the peak T cell response. Among those given AZD1222, only five or six were seropositive at baseline. Possibly, clonal diversity was underestimated; donors were largely white British and included more females.

Clones were sequenced by immunoSEQ multiplex PCR, and TCRdb holds only the in-frame ones, with some missing. Of more than 65,000 clones listed, approximately 83% are singletons. This clone was counted a single time. Its matching antigen is unknown. This receptor was taken from an adult who received the AZD1222 COVID-19 vaccine. Sequenced material: peripheral blood, taken 28 days after the second AZD1222 dose.

CDR3 region: CALRAGNMNTEAFF. DNA for the CDR3: TGTGCCTTAAGAGCAGGTAACATGAACACTGAAGCTTTCTTT. The chain uses TRBV30 and TRBJ1-1; unclear D gene. The CDR3 loop spans 14 amino acids. CDR1 is GTSNPN and CDR2 is SVGIG in the germline V gene (reference sequence). Trimming removed 7 bases from V and 0 bases from J, with 15 bases in between.